This entry is about one TCR beta chain. Its antigen has not been determined. The sample holds no much larger clone one base away, and base qualities are not on file. The sample comes from a study of T cell repertoires in cytomegalovirus infection (dated by TCRdb to the late 2010s). The study in broad terms: Recently identified HLA-C-restricted CMV epitopes, whose presentation resists viral immunomodulation, were targeted by peptide stimulations together with well-studied HLA-B-restricted epitopes. Donor HLA type was relevant to the analysis, because carriage of CMV infection together with the matching HLA type was indicated by public TCR beta signatures. Results and caveats for the whole study, not just this receptor: The ex vivo response was dominated by HLA-C-restricted CMV-specific TCR beta clonotypes, which also provided the single most frequent clonotype in two of eight donors. Carriers of CMV infection plus the relevant HLA type were discriminated by the cumulative frequency of public TCR beta family members in the study cohort and in an independent approximately 340-donor cohort.

Trimming takes 5 bases off V and 4 bases off J; junction bases not matched to a gene: 7. The germline V gene supplies CDR1 SGHVT and CDR2 SQSDAQ. From cysteine to phenylalanine, the CDR3 is 14 amino acids long. The entry retains the CDR3 DNA only, 42 bases that are in frame from base 1. The sequencing machine was an Illumina HiSeq 1500. TCRdb handled the public reads itself, with Q25 trimming in fastp and clone calling in MiXCR, and kept productive beta chains. Under each unique CDR3 protein, matching rows form one entry showing the most common genes and DNA. Counted in this sample were 700,000 to 850,000 distinct CDR3 sequences; approximately 29% of them appeared once. Around 11% of the sample is in the top ten clones. Read against the paper, the sample's treatment or condition label means: in vitro stimulation with specific CMV peptide epitopes to enrich CMV-specific T cells.

The sequencing used cultured CD8+ T cells from PBMCs, collected from culture after CMV antigen stimulation. The rearranged segments are TRBV7-4 and TRBJ2-5, and 7 junction bases match TRBD1. The clonotype originates from a human donor in good health (CMV status not recorded). Some clones in this sample may be carry-over from other donors' samples. The DNA reads TGTGCCAGCAGCCTACAGGGGTATGGAGAGACCCAGTACTTC. It codes for CASSLQGYGETQYF.